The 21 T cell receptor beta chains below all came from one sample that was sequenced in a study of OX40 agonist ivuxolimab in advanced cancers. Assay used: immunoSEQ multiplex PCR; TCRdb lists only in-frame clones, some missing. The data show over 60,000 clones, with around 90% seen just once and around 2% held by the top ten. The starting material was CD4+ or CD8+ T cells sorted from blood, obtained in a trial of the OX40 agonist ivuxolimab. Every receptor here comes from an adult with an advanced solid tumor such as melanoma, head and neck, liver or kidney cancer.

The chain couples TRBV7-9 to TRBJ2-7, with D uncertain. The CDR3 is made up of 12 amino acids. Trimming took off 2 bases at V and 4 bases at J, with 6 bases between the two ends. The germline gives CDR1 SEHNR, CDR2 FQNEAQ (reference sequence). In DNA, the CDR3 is TGTGCCAGCAGCTTATACGATTACGAGCAGTACTTC. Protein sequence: CASSLYDYEQYF.

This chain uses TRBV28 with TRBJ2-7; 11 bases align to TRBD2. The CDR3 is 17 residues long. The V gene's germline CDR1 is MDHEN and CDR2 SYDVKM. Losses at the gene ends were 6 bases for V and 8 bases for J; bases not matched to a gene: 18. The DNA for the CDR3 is TGTGCCAGCAGCTCTTTGACCGGGACTAGCGGTTCTGGAAAGCAGTACTTC. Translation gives CASSSLTGTSGSGKQYF.

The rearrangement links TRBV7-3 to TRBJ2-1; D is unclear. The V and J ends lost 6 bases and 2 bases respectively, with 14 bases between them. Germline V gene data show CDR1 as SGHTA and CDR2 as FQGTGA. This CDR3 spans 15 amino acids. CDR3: CASSQGSPTYNEQFF. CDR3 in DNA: TGTGCCAGCAGTCAAGGGTCCCCGACCTACAATGAGCAGTTCTTC.

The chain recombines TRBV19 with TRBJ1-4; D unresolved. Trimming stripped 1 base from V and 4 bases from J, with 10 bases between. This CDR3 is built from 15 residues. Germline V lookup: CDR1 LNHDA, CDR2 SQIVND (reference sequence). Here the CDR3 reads CASSIVAQINEKLFF. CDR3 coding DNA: TGTGCCAGTAGTATAGTGGCACAAATTAATGAAAAACTGTTTTTT.

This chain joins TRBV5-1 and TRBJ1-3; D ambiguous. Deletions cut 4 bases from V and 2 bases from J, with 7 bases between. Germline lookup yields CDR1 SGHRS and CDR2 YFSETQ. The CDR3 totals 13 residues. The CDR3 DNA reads TGCGCCAGCAGCCCTGGTACTGGAAACACCATATATTTT. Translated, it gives CASSPGTGNTIYF.

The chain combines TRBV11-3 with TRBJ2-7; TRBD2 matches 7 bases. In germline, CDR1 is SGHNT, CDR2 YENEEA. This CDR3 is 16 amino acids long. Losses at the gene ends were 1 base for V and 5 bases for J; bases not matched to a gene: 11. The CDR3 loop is CASSLASGEGRNEQYF. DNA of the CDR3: TGTGCCAGCAGCTTAGCTTCGGGGGAGGGCCGGAACGAGCAGTACTTC.

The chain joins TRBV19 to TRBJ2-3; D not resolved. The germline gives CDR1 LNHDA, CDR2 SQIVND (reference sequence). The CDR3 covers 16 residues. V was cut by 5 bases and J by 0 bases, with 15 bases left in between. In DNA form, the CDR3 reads TGTGCCAGTAGTCCAATCGGGTTCACCAGCACAGATACGCAGTATTTT. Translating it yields CASSPIGFTSTDTQYF.

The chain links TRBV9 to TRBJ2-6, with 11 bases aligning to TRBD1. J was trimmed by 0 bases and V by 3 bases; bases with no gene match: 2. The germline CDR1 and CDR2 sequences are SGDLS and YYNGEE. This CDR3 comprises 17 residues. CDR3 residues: CASSGTGGVSGANVLTF. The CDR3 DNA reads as TGTGCCAGCAGCGGGACAGGGGGCGTCTCTGGGGCCAACGTCCTGACTTTC.

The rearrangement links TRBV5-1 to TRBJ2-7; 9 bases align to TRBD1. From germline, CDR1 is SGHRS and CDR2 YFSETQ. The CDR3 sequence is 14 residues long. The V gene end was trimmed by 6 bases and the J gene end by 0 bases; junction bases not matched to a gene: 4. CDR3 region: CASTRTGDSYEQYF. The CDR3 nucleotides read TGCGCCAGCACCCGGACAGGGGACTCCTACGAGCAGTACTTC. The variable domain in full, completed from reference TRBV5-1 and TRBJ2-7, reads KAGVTQTPRYLIKTRGQQVTLSCSPISGHRSVSWYQQTPGQGLQFLFEYFSETQRNKGNFPGRFSGRQFSNSRSEMNVSTLELGDSALYLCASTRTGDSYEQYFGPGTRLTVT.

The chain's CDR3 is CASSPRRETQYF. The DNA for the CDR3 is TGTGCCAGCAGCCCCAGAAGAGAGACCCAGTACTTC. This chain links TRBV7-6 with TRBJ2-5; D not resolved. Germline V gene data show CDR1 as SGHVS and CDR2 as FNYEAQ. V dropped 5 bases and J dropped 4 bases, with 8 bases sitting between them. This CDR3 is built from 12 residues.

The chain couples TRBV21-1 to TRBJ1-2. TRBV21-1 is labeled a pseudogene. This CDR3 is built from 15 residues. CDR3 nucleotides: TGTGCCAGCAGCGTCCGGGACGGGCTAGTCTATGGCTACACCTTC. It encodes CASSVRDGLVYGYTF.

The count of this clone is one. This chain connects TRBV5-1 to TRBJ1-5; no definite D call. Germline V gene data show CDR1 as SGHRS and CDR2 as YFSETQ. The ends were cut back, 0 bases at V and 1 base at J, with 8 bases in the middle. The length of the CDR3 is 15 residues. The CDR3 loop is CASSLGPGSNQPQHF. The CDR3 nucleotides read TGCGCCAGCAGCTTGGGTCCGGGGAGCAATCAGCCCCAGCATTTT. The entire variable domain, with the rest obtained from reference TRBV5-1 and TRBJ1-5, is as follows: KAGVTQTPRYLIKTRGQQVTLSCSPISGHRSVSWYQQTPGQGLQFLFEYFSETQRNKGNFPGRFSGRQFSNSRSEMNVSTLELGDSALYLCASSLGPGSNQPQHFGDGTRLSIL.

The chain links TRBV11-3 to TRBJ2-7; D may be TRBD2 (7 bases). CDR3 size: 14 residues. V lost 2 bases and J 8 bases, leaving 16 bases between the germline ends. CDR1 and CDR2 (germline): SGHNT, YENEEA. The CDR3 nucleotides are TGTGCCAGCAGCTTAAGGGGGGGCCTAGGGAAGCAGTACTTC. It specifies CASSLRGGLGKQYF.

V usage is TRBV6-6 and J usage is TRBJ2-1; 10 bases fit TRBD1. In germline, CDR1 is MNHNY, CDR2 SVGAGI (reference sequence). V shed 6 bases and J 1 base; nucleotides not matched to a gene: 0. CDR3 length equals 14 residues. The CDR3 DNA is TGTGCCAGCAGGGGACAGGGGTCCTACAATGAGCAGTTCTTC. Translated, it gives CASRGQGSYNEQFF.

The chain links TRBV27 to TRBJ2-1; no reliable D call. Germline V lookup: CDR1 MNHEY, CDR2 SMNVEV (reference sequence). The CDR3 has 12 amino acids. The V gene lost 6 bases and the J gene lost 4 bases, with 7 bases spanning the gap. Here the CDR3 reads CASRSGYNEQFF. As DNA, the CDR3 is TGTGCCAGCAGGTCAGGATACAATGAGCAGTTCTTC.

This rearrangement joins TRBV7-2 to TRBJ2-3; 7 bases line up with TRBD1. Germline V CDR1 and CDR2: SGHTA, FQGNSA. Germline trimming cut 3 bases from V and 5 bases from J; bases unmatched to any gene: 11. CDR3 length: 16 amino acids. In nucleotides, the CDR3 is TGTGCCAGCAGCTTTGACAGGGCTATCTTGGGAGATACGCAGTATTTT. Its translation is CASSFDRAILGDTQYF.

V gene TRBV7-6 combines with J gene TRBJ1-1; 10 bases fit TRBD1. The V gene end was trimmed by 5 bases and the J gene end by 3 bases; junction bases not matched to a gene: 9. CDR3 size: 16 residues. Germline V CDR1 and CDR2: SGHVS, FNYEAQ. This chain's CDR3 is CASSLQTGGADTEAFF. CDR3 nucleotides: TGTGCCAGCAGCCTCCAGACAGGGGGCGCGGACACTGAAGCTTTCTTT.

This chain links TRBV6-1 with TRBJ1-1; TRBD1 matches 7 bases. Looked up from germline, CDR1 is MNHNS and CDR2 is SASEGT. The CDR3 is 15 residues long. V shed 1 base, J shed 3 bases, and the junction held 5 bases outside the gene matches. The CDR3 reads CASSEVEGGYTEAFF. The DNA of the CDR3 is TGTGCCAGCAGTGAAGTAGAAGGGGGCTACACTGAAGCTTTCTTT.

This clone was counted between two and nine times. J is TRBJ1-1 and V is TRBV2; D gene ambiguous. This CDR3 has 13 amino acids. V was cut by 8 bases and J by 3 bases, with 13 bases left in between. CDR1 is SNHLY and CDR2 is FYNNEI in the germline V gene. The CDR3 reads CASPPTGDTEAFF. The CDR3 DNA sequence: TGTGCCAGCCCTCCTACTGGCGACACTGAAGCTTTCTTT.

CDR3 protein: CSVNADRGYEQYF. The CDR3 DNA reads as TGCAGCGTTAATGCGGACAGGGGTTACGAGCAGTACTTC. This chain joins TRBV29-1 and TRBJ2-7, with 9 positions matching TRBD1. CDR1 and CDR2 from the germline V gene are SQVTM and ANQGSEA. The CDR3 consists of 13 residues. The V segment lost 5 bases and the J segment 4 bases; nucleotides outside the gene matches: 6.

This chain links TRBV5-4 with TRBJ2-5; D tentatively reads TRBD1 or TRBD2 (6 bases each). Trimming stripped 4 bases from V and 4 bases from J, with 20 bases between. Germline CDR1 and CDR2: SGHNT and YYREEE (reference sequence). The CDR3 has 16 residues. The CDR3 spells CASSGGGQSRTETQYF. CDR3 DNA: TGTGCCAGCAGCGGGGGAGGACAGAGCCGGACAGAGACCCAGTACTTC.